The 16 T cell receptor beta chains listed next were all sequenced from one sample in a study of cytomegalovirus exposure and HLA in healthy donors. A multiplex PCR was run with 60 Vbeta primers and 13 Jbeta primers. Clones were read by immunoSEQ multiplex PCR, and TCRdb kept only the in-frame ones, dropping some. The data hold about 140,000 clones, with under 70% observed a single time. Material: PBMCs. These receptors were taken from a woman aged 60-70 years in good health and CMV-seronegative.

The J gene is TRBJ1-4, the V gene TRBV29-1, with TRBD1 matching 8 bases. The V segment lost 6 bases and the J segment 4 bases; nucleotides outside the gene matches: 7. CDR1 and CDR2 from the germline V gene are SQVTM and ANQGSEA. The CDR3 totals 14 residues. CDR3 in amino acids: CSVAAGGNNEKLFF. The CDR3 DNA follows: TGCAGCGTCGCCGCAGGGGGCAATAATGAAAAACTGTTTTTT.

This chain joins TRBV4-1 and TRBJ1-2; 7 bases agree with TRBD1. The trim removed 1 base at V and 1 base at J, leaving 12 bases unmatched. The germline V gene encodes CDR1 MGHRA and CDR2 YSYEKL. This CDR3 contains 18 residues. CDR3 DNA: TGCGCCAGCAGCCAAGCCCAGGGGGGTAGGTTAAGTAACTATGGCTACACCTTC. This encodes CASSQAQGGRLSNYGYTF.

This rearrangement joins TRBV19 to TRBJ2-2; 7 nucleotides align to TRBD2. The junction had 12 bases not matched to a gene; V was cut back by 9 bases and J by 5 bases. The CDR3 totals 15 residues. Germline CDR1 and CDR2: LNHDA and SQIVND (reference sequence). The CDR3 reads CASQIGGSGTGELFF. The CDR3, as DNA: TGTGCCAGCCAAATAGGCGGTAGCGGGACCGGGGAGCTGTTTTTT.

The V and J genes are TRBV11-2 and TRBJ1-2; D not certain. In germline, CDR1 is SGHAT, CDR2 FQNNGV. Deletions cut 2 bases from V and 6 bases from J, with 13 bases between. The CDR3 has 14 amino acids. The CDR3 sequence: CASSLSRVTDGYTF. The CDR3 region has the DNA TGTGCCAGCAGCTTAAGCCGGGTTACGGATGGCTACACCTTC.

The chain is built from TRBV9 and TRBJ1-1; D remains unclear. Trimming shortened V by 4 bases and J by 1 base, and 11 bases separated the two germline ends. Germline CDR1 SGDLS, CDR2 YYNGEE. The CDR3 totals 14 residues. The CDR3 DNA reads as TGTGCCAGCAGCCCCGATCCCAGGAACACTGAAGCTTTCTTT. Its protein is CASSPDPRNTEAFF. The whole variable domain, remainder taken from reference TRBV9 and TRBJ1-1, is DSGVTQTPKHLITATGQRVTLRCSPRSGDLSVYWYQQSLDQGLQFLIQYYNGEERAKGNILERFSAQQFPDLHSELNLSSLELGDSALYFCASSPDPRNTEAFFGQGTRLTVV.

CDR3 region: CASTAGRYEQYF. The DNA for the CDR3 is TGTGCCAGCACCGCCGGTCGGTACGAGCAGTACTTC. This rearrangement joins TRBV28 to TRBJ2-7, with unresolved D. The CDR3 totals 12 residues. CDR1 and CDR2 (germline): MDHEN, SYDVKM. V shed 7 bases and J shed 4 bases, with 11 bases lying between them. Together with reference TRBV28 and TRBJ2-7, the CDR3 gives the full variable domain: DVKVTQSSRYLVKRTGEKVFLECVQDMDHENMFWYRQDPGLGLRLIYFSYDVKMKEKGDIPEGYSVSREKKERFSLILESASTNQTSMYLCASTAGRYEQYFGPGTRLTVT.

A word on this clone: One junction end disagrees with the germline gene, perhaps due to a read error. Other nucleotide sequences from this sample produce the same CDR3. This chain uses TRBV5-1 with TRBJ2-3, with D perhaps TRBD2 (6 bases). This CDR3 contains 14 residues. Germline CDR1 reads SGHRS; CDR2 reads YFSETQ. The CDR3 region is CASAGTSSTDTQYF. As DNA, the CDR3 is TGCGCCAGCGCGGGGACTTCTAGCACAGATACGCAATATTTT.

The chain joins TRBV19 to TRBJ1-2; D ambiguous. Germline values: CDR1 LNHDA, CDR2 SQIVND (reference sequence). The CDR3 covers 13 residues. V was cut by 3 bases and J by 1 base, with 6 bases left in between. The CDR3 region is CASSIELNYGYTF. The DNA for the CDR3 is TGTGCCAGTAGTATCGAGCTTAACTATGGCTACACCTTC.

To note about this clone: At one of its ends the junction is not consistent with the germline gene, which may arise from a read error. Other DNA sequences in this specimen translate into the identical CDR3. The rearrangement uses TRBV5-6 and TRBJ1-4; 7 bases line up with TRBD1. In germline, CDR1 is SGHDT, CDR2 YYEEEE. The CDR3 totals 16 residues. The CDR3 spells CASSRLEGASNEKLFF. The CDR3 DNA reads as TGTGCCAGCAGCCGACTCGAGGGGGCCTCTAATGAAAAGCTGTTTTTT.

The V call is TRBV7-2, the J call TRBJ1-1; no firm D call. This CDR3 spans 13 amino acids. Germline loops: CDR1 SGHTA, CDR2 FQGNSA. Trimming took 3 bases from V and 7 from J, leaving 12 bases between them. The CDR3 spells CASSFTVRGEAFF. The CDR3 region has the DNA TGTGCCAGCAGCTTTACGGTCCGGGGTGAAGCTTTCTTT.

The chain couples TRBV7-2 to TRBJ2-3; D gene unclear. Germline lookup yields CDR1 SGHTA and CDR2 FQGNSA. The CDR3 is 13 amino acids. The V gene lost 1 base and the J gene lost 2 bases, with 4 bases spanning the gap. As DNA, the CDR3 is TGTGCCAGCAGCTTAGATTACACAGATACGCAGTATTTT. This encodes CASSLDYTDTQYF.

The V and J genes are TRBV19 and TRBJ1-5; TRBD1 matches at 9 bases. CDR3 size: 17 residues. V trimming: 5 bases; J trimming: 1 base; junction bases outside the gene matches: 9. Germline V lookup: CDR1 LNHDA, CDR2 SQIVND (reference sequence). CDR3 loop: CASSSTGGGGSNQPQHF. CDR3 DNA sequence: TGTGCCAGTAGTTCCACAGGGGGCGGTGGGAGCAATCAGCCCCAGCATTTT.

The CDR3 DNA sequence: TGTGCCAGCAGCTTTAAGGGAGGGGGTGAAAAACTGTTTTTT. Protein product: CASSFKGGGEKLFF. The chain uses TRBV7-9 and TRBJ1-4; maybe TRBD1 (6 bases). This CDR3 spans 14 amino acids. In germline, CDR1 is SEHNR, CDR2 FQNEAQ (reference sequence). Trimming took 3 bases from V and 7 from J, leaving 12 bases between them.

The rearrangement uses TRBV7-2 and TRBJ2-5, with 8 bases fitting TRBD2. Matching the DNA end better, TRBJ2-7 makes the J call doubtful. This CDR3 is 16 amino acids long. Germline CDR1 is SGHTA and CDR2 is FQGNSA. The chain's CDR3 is CASSLGAGVRSYEQYF. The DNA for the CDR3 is TGTGCCAGCAGCTTAGGAGCGGGAGTTCGCTCCTACGAGCAGTACTTC.

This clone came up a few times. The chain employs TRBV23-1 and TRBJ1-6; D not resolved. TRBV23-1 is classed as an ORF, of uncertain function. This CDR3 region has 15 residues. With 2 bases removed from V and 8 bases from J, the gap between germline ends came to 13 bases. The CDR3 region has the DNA TGCGCCAGCAGTCAACGGGTTTCGTTGGATTCACCCCTCCACTTT. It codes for CASSQRVSLDSPLHF.

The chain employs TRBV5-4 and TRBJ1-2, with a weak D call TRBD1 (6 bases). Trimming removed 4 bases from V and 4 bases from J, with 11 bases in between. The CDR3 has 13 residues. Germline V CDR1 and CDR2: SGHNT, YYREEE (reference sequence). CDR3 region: CASSPPRGYGYTF. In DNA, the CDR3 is TGTGCCAGCAGCCCCCCCAGGGGCTATGGCTACACCTTC.